The T cell receptor beta chain under discussion was sequenced for a study of beta chain features in type 1 diabetes. Purity above 95% was achieved in all sorted populations. TCRB transcripts that were expressed got sequenced, as all of the isolated RNA had been reverse transcribed. Sequencing used immunoSEQ multiplex PCR; TCRdb keeps in-frame clones, though not all of them. This sample has 620,000 or so clones, with 15% to 19% found just once. The junction had 8 bases not matched to a gene; V was cut back by 6 bases and J by 4 bases. Germline V gene data show CDR1 as KGHSH and CDR2 as LQKENI. CDR3 length: 15 amino acids.

Sequenced sample: naive CD4+ T cells from blood. J is TRBJ2-1 and V is TRBV18; 8 bases line up with TRBD1. The receptor was isolated from a man aged 18 to 29 in good health. Here the CDR3 DNA reads TGTGCCAGCTCGCCAGACAGGGGCGGGTACAATGAGCAGTTCTTC. Its translation: CASSPDRGGYNEQFF.